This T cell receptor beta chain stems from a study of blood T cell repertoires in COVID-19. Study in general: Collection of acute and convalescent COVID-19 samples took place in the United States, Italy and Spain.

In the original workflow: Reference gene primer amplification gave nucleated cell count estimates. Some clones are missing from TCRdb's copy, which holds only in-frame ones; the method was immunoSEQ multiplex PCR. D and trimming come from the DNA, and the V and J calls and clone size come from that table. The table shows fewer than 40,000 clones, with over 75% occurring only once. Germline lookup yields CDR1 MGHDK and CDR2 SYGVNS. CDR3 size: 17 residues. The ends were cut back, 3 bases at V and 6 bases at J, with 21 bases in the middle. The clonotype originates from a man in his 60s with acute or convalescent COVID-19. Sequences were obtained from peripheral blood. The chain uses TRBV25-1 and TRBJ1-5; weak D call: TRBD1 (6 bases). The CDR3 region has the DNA TGTGCCAGCAGTGATTCCCCCATTGGGGTAGGGGGTCAGCCCCAGCATTTT. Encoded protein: CASSDSPIGVGGQPQHF.